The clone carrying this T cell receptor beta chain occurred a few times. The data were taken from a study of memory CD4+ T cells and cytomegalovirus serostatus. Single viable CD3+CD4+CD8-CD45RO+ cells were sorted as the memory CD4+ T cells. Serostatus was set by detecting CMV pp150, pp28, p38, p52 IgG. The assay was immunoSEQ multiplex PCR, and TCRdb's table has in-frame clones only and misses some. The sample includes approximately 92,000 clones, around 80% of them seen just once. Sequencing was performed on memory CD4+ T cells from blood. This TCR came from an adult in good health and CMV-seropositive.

This CDR3 reads CASSATANQPQHF. The CDR3 coding sequence is TGTGCCAGCAGTGCGACAGCAAATCAGCCCCAGCATTTT. J is TRBJ1-5 and V is TRBV2, with a possible D match to TRBD1 (5 bases). Germline assignment: CDR1 SNHLY and CDR2 FYNNEI. V lost 4 bases to trimming and J lost 4 bases, with 8 bases between them. The CDR3 has 13 residues.